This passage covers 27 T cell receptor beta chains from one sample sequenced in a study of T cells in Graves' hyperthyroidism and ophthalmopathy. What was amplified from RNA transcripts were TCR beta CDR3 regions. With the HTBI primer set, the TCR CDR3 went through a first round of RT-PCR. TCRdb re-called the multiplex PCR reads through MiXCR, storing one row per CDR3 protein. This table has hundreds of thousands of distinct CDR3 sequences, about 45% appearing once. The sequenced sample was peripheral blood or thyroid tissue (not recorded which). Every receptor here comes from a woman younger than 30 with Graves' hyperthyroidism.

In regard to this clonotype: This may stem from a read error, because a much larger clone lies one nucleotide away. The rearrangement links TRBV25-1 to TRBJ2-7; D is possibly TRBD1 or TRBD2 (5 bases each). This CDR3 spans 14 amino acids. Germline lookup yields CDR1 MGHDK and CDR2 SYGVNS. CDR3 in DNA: TGTGCCATCAGTGAGTCGCTCAGGGACCACGAGCAGTACTTC. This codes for CAISESLRDHEQYF.

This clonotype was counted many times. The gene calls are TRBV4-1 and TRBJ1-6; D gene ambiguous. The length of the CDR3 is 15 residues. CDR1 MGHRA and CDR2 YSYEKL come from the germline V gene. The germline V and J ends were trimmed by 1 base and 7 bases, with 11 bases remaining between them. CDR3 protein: CASSQADLGNSPLHF. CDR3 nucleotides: TGCGCCAGCAGCCAAGCAGACCTCGGAAATTCACCCCTCCACTTT.

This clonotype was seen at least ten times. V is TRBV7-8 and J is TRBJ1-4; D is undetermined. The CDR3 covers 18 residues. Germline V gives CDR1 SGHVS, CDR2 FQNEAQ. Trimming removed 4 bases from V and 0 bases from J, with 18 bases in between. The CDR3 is CASSSPQAEDTTNEKLFF. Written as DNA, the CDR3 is TGTGCCAGCAGCTCCCCCCAGGCGGAGGATACAACTAATGAAAAACTGTTTTTT. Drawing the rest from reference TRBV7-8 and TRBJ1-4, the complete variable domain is GAGVSQSPRYKVAKRGQDVALRCDPISGHVSLFWYQQALGQGPEFLTYFQNEAQLDKSGLPSDRFFAERPEGSVSTLKIQRTQQEDSAVYLCASSSPQAEDTTNEKLFFGSGTQLSVL.

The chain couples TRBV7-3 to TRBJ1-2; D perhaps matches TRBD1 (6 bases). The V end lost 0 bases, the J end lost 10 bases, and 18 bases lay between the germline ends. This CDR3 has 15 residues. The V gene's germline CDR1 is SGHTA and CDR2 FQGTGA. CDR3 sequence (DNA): TGTGCCAGCAGCTTAACCCTCCGGGACACCCATGACTACACCTTC. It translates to CASSLTLRDTHDYTF.

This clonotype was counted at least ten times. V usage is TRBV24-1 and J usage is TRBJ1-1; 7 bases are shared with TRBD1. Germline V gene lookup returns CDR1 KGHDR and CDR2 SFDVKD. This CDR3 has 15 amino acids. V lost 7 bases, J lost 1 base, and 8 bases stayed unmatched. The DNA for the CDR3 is TGTGCCACCAGAGACACCGGGACAGAGAACACTGAAGCTTTCTTT. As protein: CATRDTGTENTEAFF.

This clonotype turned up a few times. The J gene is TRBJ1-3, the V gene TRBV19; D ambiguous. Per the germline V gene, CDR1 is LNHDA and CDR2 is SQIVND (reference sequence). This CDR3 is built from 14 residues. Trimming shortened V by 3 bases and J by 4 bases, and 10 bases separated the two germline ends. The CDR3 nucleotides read TGTGCCAGTAGTATCCCACGGCTGGGAAACACCATATATTTT. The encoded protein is CASSIPRLGNTIYF.

In nucleotides, the CDR3 is TGCAGTGCTGGCCCCGAGACAGGGGGTGAAAAACTGTTTTTT. It is translated as CSAGPETGGEKLFF. This rearrangement joins TRBV20-1 to TRBJ1-4; TRBD1 matches 9 bases. This CDR3 comprises 14 residues. In germline, CDR1 is DFQATT, CDR2 SNEGSKA (reference sequence). Trimming cost V 5 bases and J 7 bases; bases outside gene matches: 8.

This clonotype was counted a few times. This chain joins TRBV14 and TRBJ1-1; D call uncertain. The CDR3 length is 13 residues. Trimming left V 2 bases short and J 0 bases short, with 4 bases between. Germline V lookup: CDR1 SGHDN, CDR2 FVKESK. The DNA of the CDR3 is TGTGCCAGCAGCCAACACATGAACACTGAAGCTTTCTTT. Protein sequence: CASSQHMNTEAFF.

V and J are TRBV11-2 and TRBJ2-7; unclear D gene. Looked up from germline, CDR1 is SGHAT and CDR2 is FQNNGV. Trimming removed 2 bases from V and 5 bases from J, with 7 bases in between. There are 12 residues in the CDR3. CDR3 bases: TGTGCCAGCAGCTTATCCTACAACGAGCAGTACTTC. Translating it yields CASSLSYNEQYF.

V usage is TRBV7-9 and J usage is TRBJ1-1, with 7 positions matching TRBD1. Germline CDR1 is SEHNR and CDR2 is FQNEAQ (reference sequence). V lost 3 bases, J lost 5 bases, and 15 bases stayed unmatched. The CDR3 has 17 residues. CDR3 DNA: TGTGCCAGCAGCTTTGACTTTCTTTTCAGGGGGAGAACTGAAGCTTTCTTT. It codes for CASSFDFLFRGRTEAFF.

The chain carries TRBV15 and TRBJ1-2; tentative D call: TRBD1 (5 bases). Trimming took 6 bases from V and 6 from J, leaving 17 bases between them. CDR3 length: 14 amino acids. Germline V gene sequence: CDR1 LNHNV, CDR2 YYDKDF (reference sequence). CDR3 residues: CATRQPGQGDGYTF. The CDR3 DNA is TGTGCCACCAGGCAGCCCGGCCAGGGTGATGGCTACACCTTC.

For the CDR3, the DNA is TGTGCCAGCAACGGGGACAGTACTCATCAGCCCCAGCATTTT. Protein product: CASNGDSTHQPQHF. The rearrangement joins TRBV2 to TRBJ1-5, with TRBD1 matching 7 bases. Unmatched junction bases numbered 8, after V lost 7 bases and J lost 5 bases. The CDR3 consists of 14 residues. Germline V lookup: CDR1 SNHLY, CDR2 FYNNEI. Drawing the rest from reference TRBV2 and TRBJ1-5, the complete variable domain is EPEVTQTPSHQVTQMGQEVILRCVPISNHLYFYWYRQILGQKVEFLVSFYNNEISEKSEIFDDQFSVERPDGSNFTLKIRSTKLEDSAMYFCASNGDSTHQPQHFGDGTRLSIL.

As DNA, the CDR3 is TGTGCCAGCAGCTTAGCGTTGAGCTACGAGCAGTACTTC. Translated, it gives CASSLALSYEQYF. The rearrangement links TRBV7-2 to TRBJ2-7; D not certain. The germline V and J ends were trimmed by 0 bases and 3 bases, with 6 bases remaining between them. In germline, CDR1 is SGHTA, CDR2 FQGNSA. This CDR3 region has 13 residues. The complete variable domain, with remaining parts taken from reference TRBV7-2 and TRBJ2-7, reads GAGVSQSPSNKVTEKGKDVELRCDPISGHTALYWYRQSLGQGLEFLIYFQGNSAPDKSGLPSDRFSAERTGGSVSTLTIQRTQQEDSAVYLCASSLALSYEQYFGPGTRLTVT.

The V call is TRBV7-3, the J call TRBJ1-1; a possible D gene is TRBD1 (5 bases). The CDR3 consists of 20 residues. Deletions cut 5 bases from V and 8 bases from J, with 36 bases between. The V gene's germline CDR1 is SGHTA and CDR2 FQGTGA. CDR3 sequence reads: CASSLQINHRGLRDELEAFF. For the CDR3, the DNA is TGTGCCAGCAGCCTCCAGATCAACCACAGAGGACTTCGGGACGAACTCGAAGCTTTCTTT. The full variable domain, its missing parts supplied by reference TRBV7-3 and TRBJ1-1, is GAGVSQTPSNKVTEKGKYVELRCDPISGHTALYWYRQSLGQGPEFLIYFQGTGAADDSGLPNDRFFAVRPEGSVSTLKIQRTERGDSAVYLCASSLQINHRGLRDELEAFFGQGTRLTVV.

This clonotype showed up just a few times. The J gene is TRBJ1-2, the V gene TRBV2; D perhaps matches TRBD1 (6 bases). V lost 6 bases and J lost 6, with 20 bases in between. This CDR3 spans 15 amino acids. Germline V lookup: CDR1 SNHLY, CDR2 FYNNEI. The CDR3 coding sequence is TGTGCCAGCAGCTCCAACAGGGCAGAGATTAATGGCTACACCTTC. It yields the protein CASSSNRAEINGYTF.

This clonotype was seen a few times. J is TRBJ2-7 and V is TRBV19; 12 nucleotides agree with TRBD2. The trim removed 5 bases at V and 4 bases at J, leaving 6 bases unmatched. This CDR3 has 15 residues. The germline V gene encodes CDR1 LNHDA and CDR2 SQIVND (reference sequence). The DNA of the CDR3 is TGTGCCAGTAGTGACTCGACTAGCGGGAGATACGAGCAGTACTTC. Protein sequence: CASSDSTSGRYEQYF.

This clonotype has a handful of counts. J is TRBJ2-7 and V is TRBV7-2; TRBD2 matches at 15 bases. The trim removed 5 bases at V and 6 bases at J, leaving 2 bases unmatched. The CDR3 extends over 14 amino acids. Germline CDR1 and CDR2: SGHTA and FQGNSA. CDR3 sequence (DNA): TGTGCCAGCAGCAAGGGACTAGCGGGAGGCGAGCAGTACTTC. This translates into CASSKGLAGGEQYF.

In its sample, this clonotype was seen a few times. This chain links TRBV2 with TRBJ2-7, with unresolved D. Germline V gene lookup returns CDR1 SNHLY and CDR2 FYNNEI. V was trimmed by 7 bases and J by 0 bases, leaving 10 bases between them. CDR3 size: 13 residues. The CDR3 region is CASTWVGSYEQYF. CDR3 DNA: TGTGCCAGCACTTGGGTGGGCTCCTACGAGCAGTACTTC.

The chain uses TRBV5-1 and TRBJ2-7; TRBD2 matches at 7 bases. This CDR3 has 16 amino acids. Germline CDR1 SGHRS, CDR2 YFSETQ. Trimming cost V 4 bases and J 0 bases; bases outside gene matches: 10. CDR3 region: CASSPLLARASYEQYF. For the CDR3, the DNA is TGCGCCAGCAGCCCCTTACTAGCGCGAGCCTCCTACGAGCAGTACTTC. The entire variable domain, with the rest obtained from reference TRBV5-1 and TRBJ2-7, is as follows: KAGVTQTPRYLIKTRGQQVTLSCSPISGHRSVSWYQQTPGQGLQFLFEYFSETQRNKGNFPGRFSGRQFSNSRSEMNVSTLELGDSALYLCASSPLLARASYEQYFGPGTRLTVT.

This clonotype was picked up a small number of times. The CDR3 bases are TGTGCCAGCAAGAGAATGACCAACACCATATATTTT. This encodes CASKRMTNTIYF. This chain joins TRBV6-5 and TRBJ1-3, with D unclear. The CDR3 is made up of 12 amino acids. CDR1 and CDR2 from the germline V gene are MNHEY and SVGAGI. Trimming removed 7 bases at V and 7 bases at J, with 11 bases between.

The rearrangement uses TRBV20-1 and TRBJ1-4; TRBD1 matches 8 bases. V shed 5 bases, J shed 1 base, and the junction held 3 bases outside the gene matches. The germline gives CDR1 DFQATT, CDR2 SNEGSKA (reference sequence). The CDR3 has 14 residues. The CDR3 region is CSAGDRGTNEKLFF. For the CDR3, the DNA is TGCAGTGCTGGTGACAGGGGAACTAATGAAAAACTGTTTTTT.

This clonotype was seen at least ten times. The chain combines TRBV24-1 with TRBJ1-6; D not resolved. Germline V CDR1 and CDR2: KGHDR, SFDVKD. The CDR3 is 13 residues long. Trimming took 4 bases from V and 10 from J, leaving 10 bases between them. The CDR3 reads CATSEGRNSPLHF. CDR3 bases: TGTGCCACCAGTGAAGGGAGAAACTCACCCCTCCACTTT.

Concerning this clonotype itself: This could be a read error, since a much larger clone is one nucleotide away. The CDR3, as DNA: TGTGCCAGCAGCGCCAGCACTGAAGCTTTCTTT. This gives the protein CASSASTEAFF. The rearrangement joins TRBV7-2 to TRBJ1-1; D ambiguous. The CDR3 spans 11 residues. From germline, CDR1 is SGHTA and CDR2 FQGNSA. V lost 5 bases, J lost 4 bases, and 5 bases lay in between.

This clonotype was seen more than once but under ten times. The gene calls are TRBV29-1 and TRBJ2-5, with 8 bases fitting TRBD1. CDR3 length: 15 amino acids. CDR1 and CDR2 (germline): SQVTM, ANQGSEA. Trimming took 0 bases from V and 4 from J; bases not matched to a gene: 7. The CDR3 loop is CSVEDFRGLTETQYF. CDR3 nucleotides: TGCAGCGTTGAAGATTTCAGGGGGCTAACAGAGACCCAGTACTTC.

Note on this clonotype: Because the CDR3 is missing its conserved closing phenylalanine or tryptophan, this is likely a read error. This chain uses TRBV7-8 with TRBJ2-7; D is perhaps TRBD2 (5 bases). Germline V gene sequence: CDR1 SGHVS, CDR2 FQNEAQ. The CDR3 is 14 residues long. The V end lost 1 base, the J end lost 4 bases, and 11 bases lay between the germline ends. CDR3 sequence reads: CASSLDRLAYEQYC. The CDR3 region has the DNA TGTGCCAGCAGCTTAGACAGATTAGCGTACGAGCAGTACTGC.

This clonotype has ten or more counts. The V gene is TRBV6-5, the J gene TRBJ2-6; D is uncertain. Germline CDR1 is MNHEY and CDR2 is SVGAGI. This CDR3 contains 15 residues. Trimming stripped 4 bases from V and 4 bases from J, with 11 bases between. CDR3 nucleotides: TGTGCCAGCAGTTTACTGGGTGGCGGGGCCAACGTCCTGACTTTC. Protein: CASSLLGGGANVLTF.

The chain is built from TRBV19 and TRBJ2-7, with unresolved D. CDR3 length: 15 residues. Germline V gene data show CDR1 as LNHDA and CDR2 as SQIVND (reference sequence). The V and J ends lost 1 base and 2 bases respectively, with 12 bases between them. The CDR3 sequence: CASSIGQGLTYEQYF. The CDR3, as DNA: TGTGCCAGTAGTATAGGCCAAGGATTGACCTACGAGCAGTACTTC.